This T cell receptor (beta chain) was sequenced during a study of cytomegalovirus exposure and HLA in healthy donors. General observations from the study: A later analysis showed TCR association rates differing by HLA locus, peaking at DRB1 and lowest at HLA-C. Likely technical artifact: a cluster of highly shared sequence variants. The study recorded over 150 TCR beta chains that were cytomegalovirus-associated.

With regard to this clone: The target antigen is unknown.

PCR employed 60 Vbeta and 13 Jbeta primers. Sequenced by immunoSEQ multiplex PCR; TCRdb stores in-frame clones only, minus some. The table for this sample gives just over 150,000 clones. The sequencing sample was made of PBMCs. This TCR derives from a man aged 25 to 40 in good health and CMV-seronegative.

CDR3 nucleotides: TGTGCTAGTGGTAACGACAGGGTGAACACTGAAGCTTTCTTT. Its protein product is CASGNDRVNTEAFF. V usage is TRBV12-5 and J usage is TRBJ1-1; 7 bases agree with TRBD1. Looked up from germline, CDR1 is LGHNT and CDR2 is FRNRAP. Germline trimming cut 5 bases from V and 0 bases from J; bases unmatched to any gene: 3. The CDR3 extends over 14 amino acids.